This passage covers 10 T cell receptor beta chains from one sample sequenced in a study of cytomegalovirus exposure and HLA in healthy donors. TCRdb's table, derived via immunoSEQ multiplex PCR, lists solely in-frame clones and lacks some. The repertoire includes about 130,000 clones, just under 90% of them detected once, and roughly 6.7% sits in the top ten. The sample consisted of PBMCs. These receptors were taken from a woman aged 25 to 39 in good health and CMV-seropositive.

The V and J genes are TRBV6-5 and TRBJ2-5; 8 positions match TRBD2. With 6 bases clipped from V and 5 bases from J, the junction kept 5 bases outside the gene matches. The CDR3 consists of 13 residues. Germline CDR1 and CDR2: MNHEY and SVGAGI. CDR3 coding DNA: TGTGCCAGCAGGCGGGAGGTGACGGAGACCCAGTACTTC. Translating it yields CASRREVTETQYF.

J is TRBJ2-4 and V is TRBV7-2; 11 bases line up with TRBD2. The V gene's germline CDR1 is SGHTA and CDR2 FQGNSA. With V trimmed by 4 bases and J by 6 bases, 8 bases remained unmatched. CDR3 length equals 16 residues. The CDR3 protein is CASSSKVAGGLNIQYF. The CDR3 bases are TGTGCCAGCAGCTCCAAAGTAGCGGGGGGGCTAAACATTCAGTACTTC.

The chain uses TRBV29-1 and TRBJ2-3; D unclear. The CDR3 is 16 amino acids. In germline, CDR1 is SQVTM, CDR2 ANQGSEA. The V end lost 3 bases, the J end lost 2 bases, and 18 bases lay between the germline ends. DNA for the CDR3: TGCAGCGTTGAGAATGTGCGGCCAAAATCCACAGATACGCAGTATTTT. It yields the protein CSVENVRPKSTDTQYF.

The V and J genes are TRBV5-1 and TRBJ2-3; 9 nucleotides align to TRBD1. The CDR3 length is 14 residues. V dropped 0 bases and J dropped 4; count of bases not matched to a gene: 0. Germline CDR1 and CDR2: SGHRS and YFSETQ. CDR3: CASSLGQGADTQYF. The CDR3 nucleotides are TGCGCCAGCAGCTTGGGACAGGGGGCAGATACGCAGTATTTT.

The chain couples TRBV11-3 to TRBJ2-3; 7 bases are a match to TRBD2. After removal of 1 base from V and 2 bases from J, the junction contained 9 bases not matched to a gene. CDR1 and CDR2 (germline): SGHNT, YENEEA. The CDR3 runs to 17 residues. CDR3 amino acids: CASSLGGLGGHTDTQYF. CDR3 DNA sequence: TGTGCCAGCAGCTTAGGTGGACTAGGAGGGCACACAGATACGCAGTATTTT.

The chain carries TRBV27 and TRBJ1-2, with D possibly TRBD1 on 5 matching bases. The CDR3 has 16 residues. Germline V gives CDR1 MNHEY, CDR2 SMNVEV (reference sequence). The germline V and J ends were trimmed by 4 bases and 0 bases, with 15 bases remaining between them. CDR3 residues: CASSSIGTGANYGYTF. The CDR3 DNA reads as TGTGCCAGCAGTTCGATCGGGACGGGAGCTAACTATGGCTACACCTTC.

V gene TRBV2 combines with J gene TRBJ2-3; 12 bases align to TRBD2. The germline CDR1 and CDR2 sequences are SNHLY and FYNNEI. The CDR3 extends over 15 amino acids. V trimming: 5 bases; J trimming: 4 bases; junction bases outside the gene matches: 4. CDR3 nucleotides: TGTGCCAGCAGTCTACTAGCGGGAGGCGCAGATACGCAGTATTTT. This codes for CASSLLAGGADTQYF.

The chain joins TRBV28 to TRBJ2-1, with 8 bases lining up with TRBD2. The germline V gene encodes CDR1 MDHEN and CDR2 SYDVKM. J lost 2 bases, V lost 5 bases, and 5 bases had no gene match. CDR3 size: 15 residues. The CDR3 region is CASSTPGLAYNEQFF. CDR3 in DNA: TGTGCCAGCAGTACGCCGGGACTAGCCTACAATGAGCAGTTCTTC.

The V call is TRBV2, the J call TRBJ2-6, with D perhaps matching TRBD1 (6 bases). The CDR3 length is 15 residues. Germline CDR1 and CDR2: SNHLY and FYNNEI. Deletions cut 6 bases from V and 2 bases from J, with 11 bases between. As DNA, the CDR3 is TGTGCCAGCAGGGGGGCCTCCACTGGGGCCAACGTCCTGACTTTC. Protein: CASRGASTGANVLTF.

V usage is TRBV4-1 and J usage is TRBJ2-7; D may be TRBD2 (5 bases). Germline-derived CDR1 and CDR2 are MGHRA and YSYEKL. V shed 0 bases and J shed 1 base, with 10 bases lying between them. This CDR3 contains 15 residues. The CDR3 loop reads CASSQEMSGSYEQYF. Here the CDR3 DNA reads TGCGCCAGCAGCCAAGAAATGAGCGGTTCCTACGAGCAGTACTTC.